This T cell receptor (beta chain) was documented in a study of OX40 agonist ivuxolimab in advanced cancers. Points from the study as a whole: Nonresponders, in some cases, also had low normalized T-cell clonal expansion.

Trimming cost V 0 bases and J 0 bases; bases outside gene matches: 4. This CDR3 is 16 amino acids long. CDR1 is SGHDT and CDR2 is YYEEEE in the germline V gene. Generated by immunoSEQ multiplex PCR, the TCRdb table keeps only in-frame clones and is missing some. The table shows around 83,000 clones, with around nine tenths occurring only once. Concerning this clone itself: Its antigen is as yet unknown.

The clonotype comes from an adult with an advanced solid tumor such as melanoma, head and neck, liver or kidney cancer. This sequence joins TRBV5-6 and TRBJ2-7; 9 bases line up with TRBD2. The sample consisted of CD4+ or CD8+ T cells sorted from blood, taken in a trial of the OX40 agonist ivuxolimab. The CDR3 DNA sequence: TGTGCCAGCAGCTTGGGAGCGGGAGGTTCCTCCTACGAGCAGTACTTC. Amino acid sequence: CASSLGAGGSSYEQYF.